This record covers a single TCR beta chain. Its antigen remains unknown. The germline V gene has CDR1 SGHTS and CDR2 YDEGEE. With 0 bases removed from V and 6 bases from J, the gap between germline ends came to 11 bases. The CDR3 is made up of 14 amino acids. These data originate in a study of siplizumab effects on memory and regulatory T cells. Whole-study results and caveats: Proof of suppressive function in proliferating Tregs from siplizumab cultures was not established. Under siplizumab, an average approximately 71% of mappable alloreactive CD4+ clones were Treg-derived, compared with under 35% in controls. Siplizumab significantly brought down the alloreactive sequences that trace back to unstimulated CD4+ memory cells.

Around 9.1 x 10^4 TCR templates per sample were assayed. Sequencing used immunoSEQ multiplex PCR; TCRdb keeps in-frame clones, though not all of them. The repertoire holds 90,000 to 120,000 clones, with 92% as singletons. The sequenced sample was Tregs sorted from blood. This rearrangement joins TRBV5-8 to TRBJ2-3; D is unresolved. The clonotype was recovered from a human donor in good health. The CDR3 nucleotides are TGTGCCAGCAGCTTGGGACTCCCAGCGGATACGCAGTATTTT. Protein sequence: CASSLGLPADTQYF.